A single sample gave rise to the 26 T cell receptor beta chains below, sequenced in a study of cytomegalovirus exposure and HLA in healthy donors. It was with 60 Vbeta and 13 Jbeta primers that the PCR ran. Only in-frame clones appear in the TCRdb table, and some are missing; sequencing was by immunoSEQ multiplex PCR. The sample includes approximately 120,000 clones. Sequenced material: PBMCs. These receptors all stem from a man aged 25-40 years in good health and CMV-seronegative.

This chain connects TRBV5-4 to TRBJ2-7; a weak D match, TRBD2 (7 bases). Germline loops: CDR1 SGHNT, CDR2 YYREEE (reference sequence). V was trimmed by 3 bases and J by 7 bases, leaving 17 bases between them. The CDR3 covers 14 residues. For the CDR3, the DNA is TGTGCCAGCAGCTCGATCGGGGGGCTGGGGGAGCAGTACTTC. Amino acids: CASSSIGGLGEQYF. The variable domain in full, with the rest retrieved from reference TRBV5-4 and TRBJ2-7, is ETGVTQSPTHLIKTRGQQVTLRCSSQSGHNTVSWYQQALGQGPQFIFQYYREEENGRGNFPPRFSGLQFPNYSSELNVNALELDDSALYLCASSSIGGLGEQYFGPGTRLTVT.

The chain carries TRBV27 and TRBJ2-3, with 8 bases aligning to TRBD2. Germline lookup yields CDR1 MNHEY and CDR2 SMNVEV (reference sequence). The ends lost 2 bases at V and 6 bases at J; junction bases unmatched: 13. This CDR3 is built from 17 residues. CDR3 sequence reads: CASSLRTTGRVWDTQYF. The CDR3 coding sequence is TGTGCCAGCAGTTTAAGGACTACCGGGAGGGTTTGGGATACGCAGTATTTT.

The chain joins TRBV7-8 to TRBJ2-1, with 9 bases lining up with TRBD2. With V trimmed by 4 bases and J by 7 bases, 17 bases remained unmatched. Germline loops: CDR1 SGHVS, CDR2 FQNEAQ. CDR3 length: 18 residues. CDR3: CASSWYRVAGGPSNEQFF. CDR3 DNA sequence: TGTGCCAGCAGCTGGTACCGTGTTGCGGGAGGGCCGTCGAATGAGCAGTTCTTC. Combining the CDR3 with reference TRBV7-8 and TRBJ2-1 gives the whole variable domain GAGVSQSPRYKVAKRGQDVALRCDPISGHVSLFWYQQALGQGPEFLTYFQNEAQLDKSGLPSDRFFAERPEGSVSTLKIQRTQQEDSAVYLCASSWYRVAGGPSNEQFFGPGTRLTVL.

This chain uses TRBV10-3 with TRBJ2-2, with 8 bases identical to TRBD2. J lost 8 bases, V lost 0 bases, and 5 bases had no gene match. The CDR3 contains 15 residues. CDR1 is ENHRY and CDR2 is SYGVKD in the germline V gene. The chain's CDR3 is CAISESGLAAGELFF. In DNA form, the CDR3 reads TGTGCCATCAGTGAGTCCGGACTAGCAGCAGGGGAGCTGTTTTTT.

This chain links TRBV7-2 with TRBJ2-5; 7 positions match TRBD2. Germline CDR1 reads SGHTA; CDR2 reads FQGNSA. CDR3 size: 13 residues. Trimming took 5 bases from V and 4 from J; bases not matched to a gene: 4. CDR3 loop: CASSPIAGETQYF. CDR3 coding DNA: TGTGCCAGCAGCCCAATAGCGGGAGAGACCCAGTACTTC.

V and J are TRBV28 and TRBJ2-3; 7 bases are shared with TRBD2. The CDR3 totals 14 residues. V lost 6 bases, J lost 0 bases, and 3 bases stayed unmatched. Looked up from germline, CDR1 is MDHEN and CDR2 is SYDVKM. The CDR3 loop reads CASRKRGSTDTQYF. The CDR3 DNA is TGTGCCAGCAGGAAGCGGGGTAGCACAGATACGCAGTATTTT.

This rearrangement joins TRBV9 to TRBJ2-1, with 12 bases matching TRBD2. The V and J ends lost 1 base and 8 bases, in that order; junction bases with no gene match: 10. Per the germline V gene, CDR1 is SGDLS and CDR2 is YYNGEE. This CDR3 is 17 amino acids long. In DNA, the CDR3 is TGTGCCAGCAGCGTACACCTACTAGCGGGAGGCCCCCATGAGCAGTTCTTC. This gives the protein CASSVHLLAGGPHEQFF. Using reference TRBV9 and TRBJ2-1 for the parts outside the CDR3, the full variable domain is DSGVTQTPKHLITATGQRVTLRCSPRSGDLSVYWYQQSLDQGLQFLIQYYNGEERAKGNILERFSAQQFPDLHSELNLSSLELGDSALYFCASSVHLLAGGPHEQFFGPGTRLTVL.

The chain couples TRBV2 to TRBJ2-2, with D perhaps matching TRBD2 (7 bases). Trimming cost V 3 bases and J 9 bases, with 26 bases left between them. The germline CDR1 and CDR2 sequences are SNHLY and FYNNEI. This CDR3 spans 18 amino acids. The CDR3 nucleotides read TGTGCCAGCAGTGACGTCCGGAACCCGATAGGGGGGGGCCGGGAGCTGTTTTTT. This codes for CASSDVRNPIGGGRELFF. Together with reference TRBV2 and TRBJ2-2, the CDR3 gives the full variable domain: EPEVTQTPSHQVTQMGQEVILRCVPISNHLYFYWYRQILGQKVEFLVSFYNNEISEKSEIFDDQFSVERPDGSNFTLKIRSTKLEDSAMYFCASSDVRNPIGGGRELFFGEGSRLTVL.

The chain carries TRBV5-4 and TRBJ1-1; D is unclear. The ends were cut back, 0 bases at V and 1 base at J, with 10 bases in the middle. The V gene's germline CDR1 is SGHNT and CDR2 YYREEE (reference sequence). This CDR3 is 15 amino acids long. CDR3 sequence: CASSLDSRGNTEAFF. CDR3 nucleotide sequence: TGTGCCAGCAGCTTGGACTCTCGGGGGAACACTGAAGCTTTCTTT.

V gene TRBV30 combines with J gene TRBJ2-1, with 15 bases aligning to TRBD2. The germline V gene has CDR1 GTSNPN and CDR2 SVGIG (reference sequence). The V and J ends lost 5 bases and 10 bases, in that order; junction bases with no gene match: 9. CDR3 size: 15 residues. CDR3 amino acids: CAWAPGLAGGQEQFF. The CDR3 nucleotides read TGTGCCTGGGCCCCCGGACTAGCGGGAGGGCAAGAGCAGTTCTTC.

The chain couples TRBV7-9 to TRBJ2-2; TRBD1 aligns across 8 bases. The CDR3 is 18 residues long. CDR1 and CDR2 (germline): SEHNR, FQNEAQ (reference sequence). The J segment lost 6 bases and the V segment lost 5 bases, leaving 17 bases of the junction unmatched. The CDR3 bases are TGTGCCAGCAGCCCCCAGACCATAGGACAGGGCCCCGCCGGGGAGCTGTTTTTT. Translating it yields CASSPQTIGQGPAGELFF.

This chain connects TRBV1 to TRBJ2-5; the table's D call, TRBD2, was not checked against the DNA. The better agreement between TRBJ2-7 and the DNA end casts doubt on the J call. TRBV1 is listed as a pseudogene. The CDR3 length is 12 residues. CDR3: CTGLAGAYEQYF. In DNA form, the CDR3 reads TGCACCGGACTAGCGGGAGCTTACGAGCAGTACTTC.

V usage is TRBV7-2 and J usage is TRBJ1-1, with D hard to call. The CDR3 extends over 14 amino acids. Germline loops: CDR1 SGHTA, CDR2 FQGNSA. V was trimmed by 1 base and J by 2 bases, leaving 8 bases between them. The CDR3 DNA follows: TGTGCCAGCAGCTTAGGGGAGACAAACACTGAAGCTTTCTTT. It codes for CASSLGETNTEAFF.

The chain links TRBV4-3 to TRBJ2-2; D gene uncertain. Between the trimmed V and J ends, which lost 2 bases and 7 bases, there was a span of 8 bases. The CDR3 has 13 amino acids. Germline CDR1 and CDR2: LGHNA and YSLEER. The CDR3 nucleotides read TGCGCCAGCAGCCAACCCTCTATCGGGGAGCTGTTTTTT. Protein sequence: CASSQPSIGELFF.

CDR3 residues: CSARGQNTNYGYTF. The CDR3 region has the DNA TGCAGCGCCAGGGGACAGAACACTAACTATGGCTACACCTTC. The chain uses TRBV29-1 and TRBJ1-2; 7 bases match TRBD1. The ends lost 7 bases at V and 0 bases at J; junction bases unmatched: 8. The germline CDR1 and CDR2 sequences are SQVTM and ANQGSEA. The CDR3 runs to 14 residues.

The chain uses TRBV4-1 and TRBJ1-4; D might be TRBD1 (5 bases). From germline, CDR1 is MGHRA and CDR2 YSYEKL. The V gene lost 1 base and the J gene lost 4 bases, with 13 bases spanning the gap. The CDR3 is 16 residues long. CDR3 in amino acids: CASSQVSRQLNEKLFF. The CDR3, as DNA: TGCGCCAGCAGCCAAGTTTCAAGACAGCTTAATGAAAAACTGTTTTTT.

V usage is TRBV19 and J usage is TRBJ2-7; 8 bases align to TRBD1. CDR1 and CDR2 (germline): LNHDA, SQIVND (reference sequence). The CDR3 extends over 14 amino acids. V gave up 5 bases and J gave up 5 bases; unmatched junction bases: 8. The CDR3 nucleotides read TGTGCCAGTAGTCCTGGGACAGGAGAAAACGAGCAGTACTTC. Translating gives CASSPGTGENEQYF.

The V call is TRBV30, the J call TRBJ1-2, with 12 bases identical to TRBD1. The J segment lost 8 bases and the V segment lost 2 bases, leaving 9 bases of the junction unmatched. This CDR3 contains 15 residues. Germline CDR1 GTSNPN, CDR2 SVGIG (reference sequence). CDR3 in amino acids: CAWSRPGTGGLGYTF. The CDR3 coding sequence is TGTGCCTGGAGTCGACCCGGGACAGGGGGCTTGGGCTACACCTTC.

V is TRBV28 and J is TRBJ2-3, with TRBD2 matching over 8 bases. CDR1 MDHEN and CDR2 SYDVKM come from the germline V gene. This CDR3 is built from 13 residues. After removal of 11 bases from V and 1 base from J, the junction contained 5 bases not matched to a gene. DNA of the CDR3: TGTGCCGGAAAGACTAGCGGCACAGATACGCAGTATTTT. Its protein is CAGKTSGTDTQYF. The full variable domain, its missing parts supplied by reference TRBV28 and TRBJ2-3, is DVKVTQSSRYLVKRTGEKVFLECVQDMDHENMFWYRQDPGLGLRLIYFSYDVKMKEKGDIPEGYSVSREKKERFSLILESASTNQTSMYLCAGKTSGTDTQYFGPGTRLTVL.

V and J are TRBV10-3 and TRBJ1-5; TRBD1 matches at 9 bases. The CDR3 totals 15 residues. Germline V gene sequence: CDR1 ENHRY, CDR2 SYGVKD. The J segment lost 7 bases and the V segment lost 3 bases, leaving 7 bases of the junction unmatched. CDR3 sequence: CAISERDREGQPQHF. The DNA for the CDR3 is TGTGCCATCAGTGAAAGGGACAGGGAGGGACAGCCCCAGCATTTT.

This chain joins TRBV7-8 and TRBJ2-1; TRBD2 agrees at 9 bases. The V gene's germline CDR1 is SGHVS and CDR2 FQNEAQ. The CDR3 length is 16 residues. Trimming took 6 bases from V and 8 from J; bases not matched to a gene: 14. Here the CDR3 DNA reads TGTGCCAGCAGGGTCAGGCGGGAGGGAGGGGGCCATGAGCAGTTCTTC. It specifies CASRVRREGGGHEQFF.

The chain combines TRBV5-6 with TRBJ2-5, with 7 bases lining up with TRBD2. The J call may not be correct, given that the DNA end is closer to TRBJ2-7. The CDR3 has 16 residues. Germline V gene lookup returns CDR1 SGHDT and CDR2 YYEEEE. DNA for the CDR3: TGTGCCAGCAGCTTGCGGGGGGAGAACATTGCGTACGAGCAGTACTTC. This translates into CASSLRGENIAYEQYF.

Note on this clone: Different DNA sequences within this sample yield the same CDR3. The rearrangement links TRBV30 to TRBJ2-7, with TRBD2 matching over 8 bases. V lost 5 bases, J lost 1 base, and 1 base stayed unmatched. The CDR3 runs to 12 residues. Germline V lookup: CDR1 GTSNPN, CDR2 SVGIG (reference sequence). For the CDR3, the DNA is TGTGCCTGGGGGACTAGTTCCTACGAGCAGTACTTC. Protein product: CAWGTSSYEQYF.

The rearrangement uses TRBV7-6 and TRBJ1-4; 8 nucleotides match TRBD1. Trimming removed 5 bases from V and 8 bases from J; junction bases left unmatched: 16. The CDR3 totals 17 residues. The germline V gene has CDR1 SGHVS and CDR2 FNYEAQ. The CDR3 sequence: CASSPATGVLSGEKLFF. The CDR3 bases are TGTGCCAGCAGCCCCGCGACAGGGGTATTGTCGGGGGAAAAACTGTTTTTT.

The chain combines TRBV9 with TRBJ1-4; D gene ambiguous. The germline V gene encodes CDR1 SGDLS and CDR2 YYNGEE. Trimming pared 4 bases from V and 6 bases from J, leaving 13 bases between. The CDR3 is 14 amino acids. The CDR3 DNA reads as TGTGCCAGCAGCCCCCAGGTCCAGGATGAAAAACTGTTTTTT. Translating it yields CASSPQVQDEKLFF.

V and J are TRBV7-9 and TRBJ2-5; TRBD1 matches 9 bases. The CDR3 runs 15 residues. Germline V gene sequence: CDR1 SEHNR, CDR2 FQNEAQ (reference sequence). J lost 5 bases, V lost 5 bases, and 9 bases had no gene match. CDR3 DNA sequence: TGTGCCAGCAGCCCTCCTACAGGGGGCAGGGAGACCCAGTACTTC. It is translated as CASSPPTGGRETQYF.